These 15 T cell receptor beta chains share one sample of origin, sequenced in a study of blood T cell repertoires in COVID-19. Repertoires were generated with immunoSEQ multiplex PCR, while TCRdb's copy carries only in-frame clones and drops some. The sample has more than 100,000 clones, 84% seen once. The source material was PBMCs or T cells enriched from blood (not recorded which). The receptors originated from a woman in her 30s who had recovered from COVID-19.

The chain links TRBV12-3 or TRBV12-4 to TRBJ1-1; D uncertain. The CDR3 runs 13 residues. V was pared by 6 bases and J by 1 base, with 9 bases between. In DNA, the CDR3 is TGTGCCAGCAGCCGGGGTGGGAACACTGAAGCTTTCTTT. Translating it yields CASSRGGNTEAFF.

The V gene is TRBV7-6, the J gene TRBJ1-2; 7 bases line up with TRBD1. J gave up 8 bases and V 5 bases, and 8 bases lay outside the gene matches. The CDR3 has 13 residues. The germline gives CDR1 SGHVS, CDR2 FNYEAQ. CDR3 bases: TGTGCCAGCAGCCCTACAGGGGTGACAGGCTACACCTTC. It encodes CASSPTGVTGYTF.

V is TRBV28 and J is TRBJ1-5, with a possible D match to TRBD1 (5 bases). Trimming pared 4 bases from V and 1 base from J, leaving 17 bases between. This CDR3 has 17 residues. The V gene's germline CDR1 is MDHEN and CDR2 SYDVKM. The CDR3 sequence: CASSSLSRGLSNQPQHF. The CDR3 DNA is TGTGCCAGCAGTTCCCTTAGTAGGGGTTTAAGCAATCAGCCCCAGCATTTT.

In its sample, this clone was seen once. The rearrangement uses TRBV12-3 or TRBV12-4 and TRBJ1-1, with D hard to call. The CDR3 runs to 13 residues. Trimming stripped 1 base from V and 6 bases from J, with 9 bases between. For the CDR3, the DNA is TGTGCCAGCAGTTTAGTGAGTAACCCTGAAGCTTTCTTT. Translated, it gives CASSLVSNPEAFF.

This clone was observed a handful of times. The chain uses TRBV6-6 and TRBJ2-7, with a tentative D call TRBD1 (7 bases). CDR3 length: 13 amino acids. Germline V gene sequence: CDR1 MNHNY, CDR2 SVGAGI (reference sequence). Trimming removed 5 bases from V and 4 bases from J, with 12 bases in between. The CDR3 reads CASSGRGAYEQYF. Written as DNA, the CDR3 is TGTGCCAGCAGTGGCAGGGGGGCTTACGAGCAGTACTTC.

The chain carries TRBV7-2 and TRBJ2-1; D uncertain. This CDR3 region has 16 residues. V was clipped by 1 base and J by 3 bases, with 13 bases between them. Germline-derived CDR1 and CDR2 are SGHTA and FQGNSA. The CDR3 DNA sequence: TGTGCCAGCAGCTTAGGTGGCCATTACGTCTACAATGAGCAGTTCTTC. It encodes CASSLGGHYVYNEQFF. Supplemented by reference TRBV7-2 and TRBJ2-1, the full variable domain reads GAGVSQSPSNKVTEKGKDVELRCDPISGHTALYWYRQSLGQGLEFLIYFQGNSAPDKSGLPSDRFSAERTGGSVSTLTIQRTQQEDSAVYLCASSLGGHYVYNEQFFGPGTRLTVL.

The J gene is TRBJ1-2, the V gene TRBV7-2, with D hard to call. The CDR3 runs to 14 residues. CDR1 SGHTA and CDR2 FQGNSA come from the germline V gene. The V end was cut by 5 bases, the J end by 4 bases, with 14 bases between. CDR3 sequence (DNA): TGTGCCAGCAGCGCCGCGGTTTATGGCTATGGCTACACCTTC. Encoded protein: CASSAAVYGYGYTF.

The CDR3 DNA reads TGTGCCAGCAGCCAAGGCAGGGTCGTATTGACCGGGGAGCTGTTTTTT. It yields the protein CASSQGRVVLTGELFF. The rearrangement joins TRBV14 to TRBJ2-2, with D possibly being TRBD1 (5 bases). In germline, CDR1 is SGHDN, CDR2 FVKESK. The V and J ends lost 1 base and 5 bases respectively, with 14 bases between them. The CDR3 length is 16 residues.

This chain links TRBV7-2 with TRBJ2-3; 8 nucleotides match TRBD2. From germline, CDR1 is SGHTA and CDR2 FQGNSA. The CDR3 loop spans 17 amino acids. The V segment lost 1 base and the J segment 1 base; nucleotides outside the gene matches: 7. CDR3 in DNA: TGTGCCAGCAGCTTAGTAGGAGGACTAGCAGGCACAGATACGCAGTATTTT. It encodes CASSLVGGLAGTDTQYF.

The J gene is TRBJ1-2, the V gene TRBV19, with D unclear. Trimming shortened V by 6 bases and J by 2 bases, and 13 bases separated the two germline ends. CDR3 length equals 14 residues. Germline V lookup: CDR1 LNHDA, CDR2 SQIVND (reference sequence). The CDR3 is CASRLSTGNYGYTF. The CDR3, as DNA: TGTGCCAGTAGATTATCGACGGGAAACTATGGCTACACCTTC.

The rearrangement joins TRBV5-6 to TRBJ1-2, with 8 bases lining up with TRBD1. The J segment lost 7 bases and the V segment lost 3 bases, leaving 5 bases of the junction unmatched. Germline V gene lookup returns CDR1 SGHDT and CDR2 YYEEEE. The CDR3 consists of 13 residues. The CDR3 DNA reads TGTGCCAGCAGCTACGACAGGGGACTTGGCTACACCTTC. Translation gives CASSYDRGLGYTF.

This clone occurred a few times. The CDR3 bases are TGTGCCATCACCCTAGCGGGAGGCCCGGAGGTCCATGAGCAGTTCTTC. It translates to CAITLAGGPEVHEQFF. V and J are TRBV10-3 and TRBJ2-1; 11 nucleotides line up with TRBD2. The V gene's germline CDR1 is ENHRY and CDR2 SYGVKD. The CDR3 runs 16 residues. The junction had 13 bases not matched to a gene; V was cut back by 7 bases and J by 8 bases.

This clone has more than one count but fewer than ten. The gene calls are TRBV28 and TRBJ1-5, with 10 bases matching TRBD1. From germline, CDR1 is MDHEN and CDR2 SYDVKM. V was clipped by 5 bases and J by 6 bases; unmatched bases: 1. The CDR3 is 13 residues long. CDR3 nucleotide sequence: TGTGCCAGCAGTCGGGACAGGGGTCAGCCCCAGCATTTT. Protein sequence: CASSRDRGQPQHF. Combining the CDR3 with reference TRBV28 and TRBJ1-5 gives the whole variable domain DVKVTQSSRYLVKRTGEKVFLECVQDMDHENMFWYRQDPGLGLRLIYFSYDVKMKEKGDIPEGYSVSREKKERFSLILESASTNQTSMYLCASSRDRGQPQHFGDGTRLSIL.

The genes are TRBV7-7 and TRBJ2-1; possible D gene TRBD1, 6 bases. V lost 0 bases and J 6 bases, leaving 12 bases between the germline ends. Germline V gene lookup returns CDR1 SSHAT and CDR2 FNYEAQ (reference sequence). CDR3 length: 15 amino acids. The CDR3 coding sequence is TGTGCCAGCAGCTTAGCCTTACTAGGGGGCAATGAGCAGTTCTTC. Translated, it gives CASSLALLGGNEQFF.

V usage is TRBV19 and J usage is TRBJ1-3; D not certain. V lost 11 bases to trimming and J lost 0 bases, with 14 bases between them. Germline V gives CDR1 LNHDA, CDR2 SQIVND (reference sequence). This CDR3 is built from 14 residues. CDR3 bases: TGTGCCTGCAATCTGGGGAGCTCTGGAAACACCATATATTTT. Its protein is CACNLGSSGNTIYF. Filled out from reference TRBV19 and TRBJ1-3, the complete variable domain reads DGGITQSPKYLFRKEGQNVTLSCEQNLNHDAMYWYRQDPGQGLRLIYYSQIVNDFQKGDIAEGYSVSREKKESFPLTVTSAQKNPTAFYLCACNLGSSGNTIYFGEGSWLTVV.